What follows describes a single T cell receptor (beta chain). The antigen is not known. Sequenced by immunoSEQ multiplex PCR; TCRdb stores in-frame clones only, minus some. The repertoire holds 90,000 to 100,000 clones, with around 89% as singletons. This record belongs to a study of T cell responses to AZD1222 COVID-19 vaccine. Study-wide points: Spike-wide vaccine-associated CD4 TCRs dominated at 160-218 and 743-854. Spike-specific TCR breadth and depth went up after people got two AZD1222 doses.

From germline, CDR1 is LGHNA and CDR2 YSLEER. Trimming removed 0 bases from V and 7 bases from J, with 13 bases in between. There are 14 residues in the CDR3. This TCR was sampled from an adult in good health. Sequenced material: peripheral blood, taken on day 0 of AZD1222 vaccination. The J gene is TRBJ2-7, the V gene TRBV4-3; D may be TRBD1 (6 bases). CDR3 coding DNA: TGCGCCAGCAGCCAAGAGGCAGGGGTTGGAGAGCAGTACTTC. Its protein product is CASSQEAGVGEQYF.